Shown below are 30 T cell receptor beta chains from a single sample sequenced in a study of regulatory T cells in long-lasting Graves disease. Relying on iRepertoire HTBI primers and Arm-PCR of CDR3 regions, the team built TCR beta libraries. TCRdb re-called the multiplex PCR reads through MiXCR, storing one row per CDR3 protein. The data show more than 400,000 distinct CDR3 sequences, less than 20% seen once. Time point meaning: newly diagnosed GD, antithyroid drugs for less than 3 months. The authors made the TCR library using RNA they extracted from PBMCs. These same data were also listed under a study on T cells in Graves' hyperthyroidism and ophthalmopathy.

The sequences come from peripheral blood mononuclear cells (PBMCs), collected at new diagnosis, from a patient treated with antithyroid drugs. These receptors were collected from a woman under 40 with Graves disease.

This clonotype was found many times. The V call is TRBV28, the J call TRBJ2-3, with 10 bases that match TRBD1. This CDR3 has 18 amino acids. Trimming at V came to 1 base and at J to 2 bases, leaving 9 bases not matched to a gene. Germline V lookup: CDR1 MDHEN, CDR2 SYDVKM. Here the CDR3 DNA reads TGTGCCAGCAGTTTATATTTGGAGACAGGGGGCCCCACAGATACGCAGTATTTT. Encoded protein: CASSLYLETGGPTDTQYF.

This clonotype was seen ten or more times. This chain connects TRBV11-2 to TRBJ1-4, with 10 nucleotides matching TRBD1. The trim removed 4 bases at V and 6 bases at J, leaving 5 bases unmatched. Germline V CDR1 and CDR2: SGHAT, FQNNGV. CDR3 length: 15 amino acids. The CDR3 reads CASSSPGQGYEKLFF. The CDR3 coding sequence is TGTGCCAGCAGCTCCCCGGGACAGGGGTATGAAAAACTGTTTTTT.

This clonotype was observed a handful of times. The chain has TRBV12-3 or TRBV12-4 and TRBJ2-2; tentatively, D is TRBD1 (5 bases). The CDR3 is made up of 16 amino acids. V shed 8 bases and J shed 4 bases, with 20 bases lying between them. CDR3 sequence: CASADRARRGTGELFF. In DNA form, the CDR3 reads TGTGCCAGCGCCGATCGGGCCCGAAGGGGCACCGGGGAGCTGTTTTTT.

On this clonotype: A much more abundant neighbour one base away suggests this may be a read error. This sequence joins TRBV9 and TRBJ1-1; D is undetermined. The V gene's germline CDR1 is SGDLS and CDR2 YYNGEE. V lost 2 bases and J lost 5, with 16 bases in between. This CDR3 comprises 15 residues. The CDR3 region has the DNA TGTGCCAGCAGCGTGGGCGGCTCCTATTGGACTGAAGCTTTCTTT. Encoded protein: CASSVGGSYWTEAFF. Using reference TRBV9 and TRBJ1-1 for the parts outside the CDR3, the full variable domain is DSGVTQTPKHLITATGQRVTLRCSPRSGDLSVYWYQQSLDQGLQFLIQYYNGEERAKGNILERFSAQQFPDLHSELNLSSLELGDSALYFCASSVGGSYWTEAFFGQGTRLTVV.

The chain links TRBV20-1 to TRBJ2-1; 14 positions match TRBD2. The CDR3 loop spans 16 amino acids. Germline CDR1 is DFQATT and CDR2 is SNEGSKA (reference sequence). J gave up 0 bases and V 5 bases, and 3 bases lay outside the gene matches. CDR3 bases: TGCAGTGCTGCTGGGACTAGCGGGAGCTCCTACAATGAGCAGTTCTTC. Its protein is CSAAGTSGSSYNEQFF.

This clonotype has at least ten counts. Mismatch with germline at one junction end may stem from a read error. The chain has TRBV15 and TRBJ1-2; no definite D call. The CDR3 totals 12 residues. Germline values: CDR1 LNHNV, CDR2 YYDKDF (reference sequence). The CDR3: CATSRDFHGYTF. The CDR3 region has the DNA TGTGCCACCAGCCGAGACTTCCATGGCTACACCTTC.

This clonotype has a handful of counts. The CDR3, as DNA: TGTGCCAGCAGCGACATAACCGGGACTAGCGGGAGCTCCAATGAGCAGTTCTTC. The encoded protein is CASSDITGTSGSSNEQFF. This sequence joins TRBV3-1 and TRBJ2-1; 14 nucleotides match TRBD2. V shed 5 bases, J shed 6 bases, and the junction held 12 bases outside the gene matches. The CDR3 has 18 residues. The V gene's germline CDR1 is LGHDT and CDR2 YNNKEL (reference sequence).

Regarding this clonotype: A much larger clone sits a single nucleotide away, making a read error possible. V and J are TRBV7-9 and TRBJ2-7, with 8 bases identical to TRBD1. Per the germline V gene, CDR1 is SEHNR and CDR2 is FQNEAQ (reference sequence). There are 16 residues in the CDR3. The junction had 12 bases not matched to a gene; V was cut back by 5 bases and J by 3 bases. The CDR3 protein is CASSPRSGRGHYEQYF. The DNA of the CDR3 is TGTGCCAGCAGCCCCAGGAGTGGCAGGGGGCACTACGAGCAGTACTTC.

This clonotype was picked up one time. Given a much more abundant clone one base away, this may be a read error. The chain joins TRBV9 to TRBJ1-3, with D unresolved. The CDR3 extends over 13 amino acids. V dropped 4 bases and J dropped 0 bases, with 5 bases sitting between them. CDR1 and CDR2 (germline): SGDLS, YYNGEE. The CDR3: CASSWISGNTIYF. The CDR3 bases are TGTGCCAGCAGCTGGATCTCTGGAAACACCATATATTTT.

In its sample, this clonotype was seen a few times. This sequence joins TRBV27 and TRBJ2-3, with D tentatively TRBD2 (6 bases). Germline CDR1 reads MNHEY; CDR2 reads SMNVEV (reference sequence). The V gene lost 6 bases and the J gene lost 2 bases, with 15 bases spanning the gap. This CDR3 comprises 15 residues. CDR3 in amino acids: CASSPGTRFTDTQYF. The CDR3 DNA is TGTGCCAGCAGCCCAGGGACTCGCTTCACAGATACGCAGTATTTT.

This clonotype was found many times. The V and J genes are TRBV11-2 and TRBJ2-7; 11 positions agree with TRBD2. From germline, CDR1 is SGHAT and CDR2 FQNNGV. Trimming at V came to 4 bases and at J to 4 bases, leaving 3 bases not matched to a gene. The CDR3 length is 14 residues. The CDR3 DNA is TGTGCCAGCAGCTCCGGGACTAGCGGATACGAGCAGTACTTC. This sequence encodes CASSSGTSGYEQYF. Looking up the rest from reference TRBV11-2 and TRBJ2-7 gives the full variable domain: EAGVAQSPRYKIIEKRQSVAFWCNPISGHATLYWYQQILGQGPKLLIQFQNNGVVDDSQLPKDRFSAERLKGVDSTLKIQPAKLEDSAVYLCASSSGTSGYEQYFGPGTRLTVT.

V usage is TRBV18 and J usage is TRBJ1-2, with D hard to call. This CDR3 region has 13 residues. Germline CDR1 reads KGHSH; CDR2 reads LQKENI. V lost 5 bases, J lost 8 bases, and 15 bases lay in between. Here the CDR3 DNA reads TGTGCCAGCTCAGCTGAAGAAGCGTTCGGCTACACCTTC. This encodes CASSAEEAFGYTF. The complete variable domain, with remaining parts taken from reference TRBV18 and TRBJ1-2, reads NAGVMQNPRHLVRRRGQEARLRCSPMKGHSHVYWYRQLPEEGLKFMVYLQKENIIDESGMPKERFSAEFPKEGPSILRIQQVVRGDSAAYFCASSAEEAFGYTFGSGTRLTVV.

In DNA, the CDR3 is TGTGCCAGCTCAACCGGACAGGCGAACACTGAAGCTTTCTTT. Translation gives CASSTGQANTEAFF. This chain links TRBV18 with TRBJ1-1, with 7 bases that match TRBD1. V lost 5 bases, J lost 1 base, and 4 bases stayed unmatched. Germline values: CDR1 KGHSH, CDR2 LQKENI. This CDR3 spans 14 amino acids. Using reference TRBV18 and TRBJ1-1 for the parts outside the CDR3, the full variable domain is NAGVMQNPRHLVRRRGQEARLRCSPMKGHSHVYWYRQLPEEGLKFMVYLQKENIIDESGMPKERFSAEFPKEGPSILRIQQVVRGDSAAYFCASSTGQANTEAFFGQGTRLTVV.

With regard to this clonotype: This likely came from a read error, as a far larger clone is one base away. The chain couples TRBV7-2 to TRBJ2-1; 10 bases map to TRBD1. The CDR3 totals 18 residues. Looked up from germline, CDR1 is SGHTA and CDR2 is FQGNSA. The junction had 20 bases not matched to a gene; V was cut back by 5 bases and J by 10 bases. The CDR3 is CASSLRDRGSLFTYEQFF. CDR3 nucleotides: TGTGCCAGCAGCCTCCGGGACAGGGGCTCGTTATTTACCTACGAGCAGTTCTTC.

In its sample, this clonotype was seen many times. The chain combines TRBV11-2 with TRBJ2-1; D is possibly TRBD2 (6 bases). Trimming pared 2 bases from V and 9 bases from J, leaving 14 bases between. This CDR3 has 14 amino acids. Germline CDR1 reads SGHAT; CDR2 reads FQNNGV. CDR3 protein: CASSLYTRDPEQFF. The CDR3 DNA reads TGTGCCAGCAGCTTATACACGCGGGATCCTGAGCAGTTCTTC. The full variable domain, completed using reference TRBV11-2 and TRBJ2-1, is EAGVAQSPRYKIIEKRQSVAFWCNPISGHATLYWYQQILGQGPKLLIQFQNNGVVDDSQLPKDRFSAERLKGVDSTLKIQPAKLEDSAVYLCASSLYTRDPEQFFGPGTRLTVL.

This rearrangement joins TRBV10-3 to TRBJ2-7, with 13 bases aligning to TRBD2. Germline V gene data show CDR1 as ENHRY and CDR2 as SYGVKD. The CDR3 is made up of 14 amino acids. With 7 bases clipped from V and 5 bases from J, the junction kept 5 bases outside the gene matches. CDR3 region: CAIKPGLAGNEQYF. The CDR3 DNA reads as TGTGCCATCAAACCGGGACTAGCGGGAAACGAGCAGTACTTC.

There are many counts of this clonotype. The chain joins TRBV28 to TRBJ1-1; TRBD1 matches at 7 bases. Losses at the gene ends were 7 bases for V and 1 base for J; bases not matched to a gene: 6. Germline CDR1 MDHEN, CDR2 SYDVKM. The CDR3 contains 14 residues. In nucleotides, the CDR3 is TGTGCCAGCATTTTCAACAGGGGGAACACTGAAGCTTTCTTT. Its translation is CASIFNRGNTEAFF.

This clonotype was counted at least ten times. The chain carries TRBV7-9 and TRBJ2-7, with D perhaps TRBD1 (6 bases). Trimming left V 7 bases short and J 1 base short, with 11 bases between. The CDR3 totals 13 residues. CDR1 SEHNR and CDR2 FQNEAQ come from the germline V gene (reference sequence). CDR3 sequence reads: CASTPDSSYEQYF. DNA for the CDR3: TGTGCCAGCACCCCGGACAGTTCCTACGAGCAGTACTTC.

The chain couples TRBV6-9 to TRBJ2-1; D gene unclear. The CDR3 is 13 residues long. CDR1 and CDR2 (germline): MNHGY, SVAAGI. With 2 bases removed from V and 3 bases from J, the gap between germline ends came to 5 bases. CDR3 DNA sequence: TGTGCCAGCAGTTATGCCAGCTACAATGAGCAGTTCTTC. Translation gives CASSYASYNEQFF.

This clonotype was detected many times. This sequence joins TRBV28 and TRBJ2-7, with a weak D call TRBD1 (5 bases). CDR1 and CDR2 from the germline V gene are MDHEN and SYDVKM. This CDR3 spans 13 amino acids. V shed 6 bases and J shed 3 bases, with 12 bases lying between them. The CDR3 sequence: CASRPGHLYEQYF. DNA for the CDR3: TGTGCCAGCAGGCCCGGACATCTCTACGAGCAGTACTTC. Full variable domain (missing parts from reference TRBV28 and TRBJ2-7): DVKVTQSSRYLVKRTGEKVFLECVQDMDHENMFWYRQDPGLGLRLIYFSYDVKMKEKGDIPEGYSVSREKKERFSLILESASTNQTSMYLCASRPGHLYEQYFGPGTRLTVT.

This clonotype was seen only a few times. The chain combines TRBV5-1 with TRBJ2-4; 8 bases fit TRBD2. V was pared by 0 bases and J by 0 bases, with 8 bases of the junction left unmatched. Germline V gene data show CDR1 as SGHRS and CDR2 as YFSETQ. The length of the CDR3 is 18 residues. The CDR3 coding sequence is TGCGCCAGCAGCTTGGTTGGTAGCGGGATCGTAGCCAAAAACATTCAGTACTTC. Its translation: CASSLVGSGIVAKNIQYF.

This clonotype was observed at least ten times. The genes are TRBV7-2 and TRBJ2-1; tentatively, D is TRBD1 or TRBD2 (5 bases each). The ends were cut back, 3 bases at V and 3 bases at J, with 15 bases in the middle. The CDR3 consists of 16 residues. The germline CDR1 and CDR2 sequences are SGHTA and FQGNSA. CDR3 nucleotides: TGTGCCAGCAGCTTTAGTCCGGGACGAAGCTACAATGAGCAGTTCTTC. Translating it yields CASSFSPGRSYNEQFF.

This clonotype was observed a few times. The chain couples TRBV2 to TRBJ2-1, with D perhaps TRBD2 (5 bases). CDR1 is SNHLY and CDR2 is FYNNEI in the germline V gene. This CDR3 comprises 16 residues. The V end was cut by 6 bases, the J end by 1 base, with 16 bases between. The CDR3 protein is CASRPRLTLSYNEQFF. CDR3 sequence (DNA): TGTGCCAGCAGACCTAGACTAACGCTATCCTACAATGAGCAGTTCTTC.

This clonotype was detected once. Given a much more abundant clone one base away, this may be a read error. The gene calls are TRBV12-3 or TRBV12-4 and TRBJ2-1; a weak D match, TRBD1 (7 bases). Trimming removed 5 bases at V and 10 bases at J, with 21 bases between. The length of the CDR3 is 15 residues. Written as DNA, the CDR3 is TGTGCCAGCAGTACTACAGGGGACTTGGTACACGAGCAGTTCTTC. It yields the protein CASSTTGDLVHEQFF.

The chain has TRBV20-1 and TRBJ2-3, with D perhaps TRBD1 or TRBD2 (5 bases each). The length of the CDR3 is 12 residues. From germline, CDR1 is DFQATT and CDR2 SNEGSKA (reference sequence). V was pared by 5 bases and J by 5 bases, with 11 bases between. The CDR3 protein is CSARDGRDTQYF. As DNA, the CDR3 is TGCAGTGCTCGGGACGGCCGAGATACGCAGTATTTT.

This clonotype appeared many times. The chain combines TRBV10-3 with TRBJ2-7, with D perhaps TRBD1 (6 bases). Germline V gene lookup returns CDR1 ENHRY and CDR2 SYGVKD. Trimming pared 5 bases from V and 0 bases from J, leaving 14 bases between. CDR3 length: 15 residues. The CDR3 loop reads CAISLRGRSSYEQYF. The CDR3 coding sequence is TGTGCCATCAGTCTCAGGGGCCGTAGCTCCTACGAGCAGTACTTC.

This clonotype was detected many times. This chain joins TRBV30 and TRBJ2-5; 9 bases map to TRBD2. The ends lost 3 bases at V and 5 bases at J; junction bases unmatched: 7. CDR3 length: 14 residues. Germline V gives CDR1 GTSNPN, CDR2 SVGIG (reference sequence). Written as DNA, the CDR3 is TGTGCCTGGAGGCCGGGACTAGCCAAGGAGACCCAGTACTTC. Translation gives CAWRPGLAKETQYF.

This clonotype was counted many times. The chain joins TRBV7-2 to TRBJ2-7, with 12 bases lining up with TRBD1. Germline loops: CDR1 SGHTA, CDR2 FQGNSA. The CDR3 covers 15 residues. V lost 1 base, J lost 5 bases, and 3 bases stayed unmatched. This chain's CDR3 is CASSLGGTGGNEQYF. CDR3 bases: TGTGCCAGCAGCTTAGGTGGGACAGGGGGCAACGAGCAGTACTTC.

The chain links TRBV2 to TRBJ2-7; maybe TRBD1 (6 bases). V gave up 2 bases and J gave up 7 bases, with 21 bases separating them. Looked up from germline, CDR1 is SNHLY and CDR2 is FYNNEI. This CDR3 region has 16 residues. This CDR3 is CASSELKDSGRSEQYF. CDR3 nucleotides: TGTGCCAGCAGTGAACTGAAGGACAGTGGTAGGTCTGAGCAGTACTTC. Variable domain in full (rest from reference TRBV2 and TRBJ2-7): EPEVTQTPSHQVTQMGQEVILRCVPISNHLYFYWYRQILGQKVEFLVSFYNNEISEKSEIFDDQFSVERPDGSNFTLKIRSTKLEDSAMYFCASSELKDSGRSEQYFGPGTRLTVT.

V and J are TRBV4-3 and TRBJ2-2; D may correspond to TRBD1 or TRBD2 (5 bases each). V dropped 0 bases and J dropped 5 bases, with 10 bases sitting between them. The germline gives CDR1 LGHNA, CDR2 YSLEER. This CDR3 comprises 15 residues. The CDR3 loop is CASSQDDGGTGELFF. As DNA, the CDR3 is TGCGCCAGCAGCCAAGATGATGGGGGAACCGGGGAGCTGTTTTTT.